Listed here are 8 T cell receptor beta chains from one sample, sequenced in a study of lymphopenia after photon versus proton radiotherapy (dated by TCRdb to about 2019). The method behind the library was the immunoSEQ multiplex PCR assay. Not all clones reach the TCRdb copy of this immuneACCESS table, which keeps in-frame sequences only. Checked studies attribute under half of the gap to unresolved V genes and leave the rest unexplained. In all, the sample holds about 22,000 clones, and 92% of those were seen once. The ten most abundant clones make up around 9% of the sample. This specimen consisted of peripheral blood, obtained from a patient treated with proton-based radiotherapy. Every receptor here comes from a woman aged 70-85 years with pancreatic cancer. Some clones in this sample may be carry-over from other donors' samples.

The rearrangement uses TRBV18 and TRBJ1-5; D ambiguous. With 1 base removed from V and 0 bases from J, the gap between germline ends came to 4 bases. Germline loops: CDR1 KGHSH, CDR2 LQKENI. The CDR3 is 14 amino acids. CDR3 region: CASSPRNSNQPQHF. CDR3 nucleotide sequence: TGTGCCAGCTCACCACGGAATAGCAATCAGCCCCAGCATTTT.

This clone turned up a few times. This chain connects TRBV4-2 to TRBJ1-6; the D gene is possibly TRBD1 (5 bases). The length of the CDR3 is 16 residues. The V end lost 4 bases, the J end lost 7 bases, and 17 bases lay between the germline ends. From germline, CDR1 is LGHNA and CDR2 YNFKEQ. In DNA, the CDR3 is TGTGCCAGCAGCCTCACTCGTGGCAGGGAAAATTCACCCCTCCACTTT. Translated, it gives CASSLTRGRENSPLHF.

The chain links TRBV7-2 to TRBJ2-3, with D hard to call. The CDR3 covers 14 residues. Trimming took off 3 bases at V and 2 bases at J, with 9 bases between the two ends. Germline V gene data show CDR1 as SGHTA and CDR2 as FQGNSA. The CDR3 DNA reads TGTGCCAGCAGCTTCGGCAGAACCACAGATACGCAGTATTTT. As protein: CASSFGRTTDTQYF.

The chain employs TRBV7-2 and TRBJ2-1; 7 nucleotides line up with TRBD1. The junction had 3 bases not matched to a gene; V was cut back by 5 bases and J by 2 bases. The CDR3 has 14 amino acids. Germline lookup yields CDR1 SGHTA and CDR2 FQGNSA. The CDR3 nucleotides are TGTGCCAGCAGCATACAGGGGACCTACAATGAGCAGTTCTTC. Amino acids: CASSIQGTYNEQFF.

The chain links TRBV28 to TRBJ1-1, with unresolved D. V shed 5 bases and J shed 3 bases, with 7 bases lying between them. The CDR3 has 12 residues. Germline assignment: CDR1 MDHEN and CDR2 SYDVKM. CDR3 DNA: TGTGCCAGCAGTAGCTTAGACACTGAAGCTTTCTTT. It yields the protein CASSSLDTEAFF.

The chain couples TRBV6-5 to TRBJ2-5; D may correspond to TRBD1 or TRBD2 (5 bases each). The CDR3 consists of 12 residues. Germline values: CDR1 MNHEY, CDR2 SVGAGI. The V end lost 8 bases, the J end lost 4 bases, and 11 bases lay between the germline ends. This chain's CDR3 is CASHRGGETQYF. CDR3 nucleotides: TGTGCCAGCCATCGGGGCGGAGAGACCCAGTACTTC.

The rearrangement uses TRBV1 and TRBJ2-7; the table's D call, TRBD2, was not checked against the DNA. TRBV1 is a pseudogene. This CDR3 spans 11 amino acids. CDR3 DNA: TGCACCGGCCGGGGAACCTACGAGCAGTACTTC. It translates to CTGRGTYEQYF.

This chain uses TRBV19 with TRBJ2-7; D may be TRBD2 (5 bases). Germline CDR1 and CDR2: LNHDA and SQIVND (reference sequence). This CDR3 is 14 amino acids long. The V gene lost 4 bases and the J gene lost 2 bases, with 12 bases spanning the gap. The CDR3 loop is CASSSGGITYEQYF. DNA of the CDR3: TGTGCCAGTAGTAGTGGAGGCATTACCTACGAGCAGTACTTC.